Following are 9 T cell receptor beta chains from one sample sequenced in a study of cytomegalovirus exposure and HLA in healthy donors. The PCR was carried out with 60 Vbeta primers and 13 Jbeta primers. Produced via immunoSEQ multiplex PCR; TCRdb's table is partial and in-frame only. The table lists nearly 110,000 clones, 65% to 80% of them singletons, with 2.5% to 3% in the top ten. Input material: PBMCs. The receptors shown here come from a male donor in good health and CMV-seropositive.

This chain uses TRBV5-5 with TRBJ2-3, with 13 bases matching TRBD2. Germline lookup yields CDR1 SGHKS and CDR2 YYEKEE (reference sequence). This CDR3 spans 19 amino acids. The V gene end was trimmed by 4 bases and the J gene end by 2 bases; junction bases not matched to a gene: 13. The CDR3 sequence: CASSPRTSGSRLLTDTQYF. CDR3 bases: TGTGCCAGCAGCCCAAGGACTAGCGGGAGTAGGTTACTCACAGATACGCAGTATTTT.

The chain uses TRBV5-6 and TRBJ2-3; D call uncertain. Germline V gene lookup returns CDR1 SGHDT and CDR2 YYEEEE. The V gene lost 1 base and the J gene lost 6 bases, with 6 bases spanning the gap. The CDR3 is 12 amino acids. The CDR3 DNA reads TGTGCCAGCAGCTTGTCGCGGGATACGCAGTATTTT. Its protein is CASSLSRDTQYF.

This chain joins TRBV4-3 and TRBJ2-1; TRBD1 agrees at 8 bases. J was trimmed by 8 bases and V by 0 bases; bases with no gene match: 9. This CDR3 is built from 16 residues. Germline-derived CDR1 and CDR2 are LGHNA and YSLEER. The CDR3 spells CASSQEITGGWDEQFF. For the CDR3, the DNA is TGCGCCAGCAGCCAAGAAATAACAGGGGGATGGGATGAGCAGTTCTTC.

This rearrangement joins TRBV2 to TRBJ2-3; maybe TRBD2 (7 bases). In germline, CDR1 is SNHLY, CDR2 FYNNEI. The CDR3 length is 16 residues. Trimming took 4 bases from V and 0 from J, leaving 14 bases between them. The CDR3 reads CASSAAGAVSTDTQYF. The CDR3 bases are TGTGCCAGCAGTGCCGCGGGGGCGGTTAGCACAGATACGCAGTATTTT.

V and J are TRBV2 and TRBJ1-1, with D tentatively TRBD1 (5 bases). This CDR3 is built from 13 residues. The V gene's germline CDR1 is SNHLY and CDR2 FYNNEI. V was trimmed by 2 bases and J by 4 bases, leaving 8 bases between them. The CDR3 DNA follows: TGTGCCAGCAGTGAAACAAGGGGCACTGAAGCTTTCTTT. Its protein is CASSETRGTEAFF. The entire variable domain, with the rest obtained from reference TRBV2 and TRBJ1-1, is as follows: EPEVTQTPSHQVTQMGQEVILRCVPISNHLYFYWYRQILGQKVEFLVSFYNNEISEKSEIFDDQFSVERPDGSNFTLKIRSTKLEDSAMYFCASSETRGTEAFFGQGTRLTVV.

This clone has just a few counts. CDR3 coding DNA: TGTGCCAGCAGCTTAGGCCCTAGCGGGCAACAAGAGACCCAGTACTTC. Amino acids: CASSLGPSGQQETQYF. The V call is TRBV7-2, the J call TRBJ2-5, with 8 bases lining up with TRBD2. The J segment lost 2 bases and the V segment lost 1 base, leaving 6 bases of the junction unmatched. The germline gives CDR1 SGHTA, CDR2 FQGNSA. The CDR3 is 16 amino acids.

The CDR3 loop reads CASRETGQAGNTIYF. As DNA, the CDR3 is TGTGCCAGCAGAGAGACAGGTCAGGCGGGAAACACCATATATTTT. The V gene is TRBV6-6, the J gene TRBJ1-3; D may be TRBD1 (6 bases). Between the trimmed V and J ends, which lost 6 bases and 4 bases, there was a span of 16 bases. This CDR3 is built from 15 residues. CDR1 and CDR2 from the germline V gene are MNHNY and SVGAGI (reference sequence).

V usage is TRBV4-2 and J usage is TRBJ1-4, with D uncertain. V was clipped by 0 bases and J by 8 bases, with 13 bases between them. This CDR3 contains 15 residues. Germline CDR1 and CDR2: LGHNA and YNFKEQ. The CDR3 DNA reads TGTGCCAGCAGCCAAGAGGTACAAGGAGGGGAAAAACTGTTTTTT. It encodes CASSQEVQGGEKLFF.

The rearrangement joins TRBV14 to TRBJ2-5, with 7 positions matching TRBD2. J was trimmed by 2 bases and V by 6 bases; bases with no gene match: 9. Germline CDR1 SGHDN, CDR2 FVKESK. This CDR3 is 15 amino acids long. This CDR3 is CASSLAGPLQETQYF. Here the CDR3 DNA reads TGTGCCAGCAGTTTAGCGGGCCCCCTGCAAGAGACCCAGTACTTC.